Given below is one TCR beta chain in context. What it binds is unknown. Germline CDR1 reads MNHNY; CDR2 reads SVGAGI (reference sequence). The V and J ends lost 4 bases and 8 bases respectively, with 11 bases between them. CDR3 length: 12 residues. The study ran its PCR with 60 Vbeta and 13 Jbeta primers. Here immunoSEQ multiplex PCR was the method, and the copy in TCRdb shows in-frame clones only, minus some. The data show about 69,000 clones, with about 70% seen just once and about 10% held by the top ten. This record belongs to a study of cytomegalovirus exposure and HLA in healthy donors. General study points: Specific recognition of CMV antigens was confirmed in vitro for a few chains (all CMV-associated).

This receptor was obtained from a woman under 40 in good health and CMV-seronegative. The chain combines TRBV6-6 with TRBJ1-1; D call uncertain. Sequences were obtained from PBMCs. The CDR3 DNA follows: TGTGCCAGCAGTTTCCCAGTGGAGGAAGCTTTCTTT. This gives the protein CASSFPVEEAFF.